Sequencing of this T cell receptor beta chain was carried out in a study of blood T cells in healthy people across ages. The germline V and J ends were trimmed by 1 base and 15 bases, with 10 bases remaining between them. CDR1 and CDR2 (germline): SNHLY, FYNNEI. The CDR3 has 11 residues. Combining a sample-barcoded 5' primer with a J-beta primer mix, a second PCR ran for roughly 6 to 12 cycles. MiXCR, run by TCRdb on the 5' RACE reads, gives a single entry per CDR3 protein. The table records hundreds of thousands of distinct CDR3 sequences, approximately 53% of them present only once. The TCR was taken from a man in his forties or fifties in good health. The chain links TRBV2 to TRBJ2-1, with no clear D. The material sequenced was blood. CDR3 nucleotide sequence: TGTGCCAGCAGTGAAGTGGAAGTCCTGTTCTTC. Encoded protein: CASSEVEVLFF. The full variable domain, in which reference TRBV2 and TRBJ2-1 provide the parts outside the CDR3, is EPEVTQTPSHQVTQMGQEVILRCVPISNHLYFYWYRQILGQKVEFLVSFYNNEISEKSEIFDDQFSVERPDGSNFTLKIRSTKLEDSAMYFCASSEVEVLFFGPGTRLTVL.